This T cell receptor beta chain was profiled in a study of cytomegalovirus exposure and HLA in healthy donors. Study observations and caveats: Sequencing artifact likely explains a cluster of highly shared sequence variants.

The PCR had 60 Vbeta and 13 Jbeta primers. Here immunoSEQ multiplex PCR was the method, and the copy in TCRdb shows in-frame clones only, minus some. The table shows around 97,000 clones, with around 67% occurring only once. The CDR3 has 16 residues. From germline, CDR1 is KGHSH and CDR2 LQKENI. In the case of this clone: The antigen is not known. Compared with germline, one end of the junction differs, possibly owing to a read error.

The V gene is TRBV18, the J gene TRBJ1-5, with TRBD1 as a possible D gene (6 bases). This sequence was found in a woman between 45 and 60 years old in good health and CMV-seronegative. The sequenced sample consisted of PBMCs. CDR3 loop: CVSSPLAGALNQPQHF. DNA of the CDR3: TGTGTCAGCTCGCCGCTTGCAGGGGCCCTCAATCAGCCCCAGCATTTT.